This T cell receptor (beta chain) was obtained from a study of blood T cells in healthy people across ages. Overall study context: Template switching recovered approximately one barcoded beta molecule for every two T cells. General study points: Observed TCR beta diversity per million T cells went down as age went up. This fall followed a roughly linear course with age.

CDR3 length equals 17 residues. Germline V gene data show CDR1 as MNHNY and CDR2 as SVGAGI (reference sequence). V dropped 6 bases and J dropped 4; count of bases not matched to a gene: 15. This clonotype was recorded many times. Its antigen is unknown. A sample-barcoded 5' primer and a J-beta primer mix were used in a second PCR of roughly 6 to 11 cycles. Each cDNA was tagged by a template-switch adaptor containing 12 random nucleotides. In TCRdb, the 5' RACE reads were re-called with MiXCR into one record per CDR3 protein. The data contain under 1,000,000 distinct CDR3 sequences, roughly 35% of them singletons.

Sequencing input: blood. The TCR was taken from a man between 18 and 35 years old in good health. The chain uses TRBV6-6 and TRBJ2-5; 9 bases agree with TRBD2. Written as DNA, the CDR3 is TGTGCCAGCAGATTCACAATCCCCACTAGCGGGCCAGAGACCCAGTACTTC. Translated: CASRFTIPTSGPETQYF.